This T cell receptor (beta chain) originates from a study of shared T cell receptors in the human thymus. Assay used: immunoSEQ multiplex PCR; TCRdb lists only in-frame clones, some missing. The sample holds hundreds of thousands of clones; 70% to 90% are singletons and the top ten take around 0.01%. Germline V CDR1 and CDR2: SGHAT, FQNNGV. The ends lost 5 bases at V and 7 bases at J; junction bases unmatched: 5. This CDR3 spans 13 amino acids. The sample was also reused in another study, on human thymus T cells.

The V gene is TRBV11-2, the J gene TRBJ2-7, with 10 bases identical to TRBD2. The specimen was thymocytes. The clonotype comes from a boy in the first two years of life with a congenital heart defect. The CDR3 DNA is TGTGCCAGCAGCGTCGGGACTAGCGTAGAGCAGTACTTC. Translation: CASSVGTSVEQYF. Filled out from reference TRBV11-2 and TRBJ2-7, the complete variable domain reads EAGVAQSPRYKIIEKRQSVAFWCNPISGHATLYWYQQILGQGPKLLIQFQNNGVVDDSQLPKDRFSAERLKGVDSTLKIQPAKLEDSAVYLCASSVGTSVEQYFGPGTRLTVT.